The 18 T cell receptor beta chains below all came from one sample that was sequenced in a study of blood T cell repertoires in COVID-19 (dated by TCRdb to 2020 to 2021). Library prep was done by the immunoSEQ multiplex PCR assay. TCRdb obtained this table from immuneACCESS and retained in-frame rearrangements with V and J assigned. These tables miss some clones; where compared with another copy, unresolved V genes account for less than half of the shortfall, and the remainder is unexplained. This sample holds 300,000 to 400,000 clones; almost 90% were observed only once. The ten largest clones capture 6% to 8% of the sample. Sequencing was performed on peripheral blood. These receptor sequences come from a woman in her 70s with COVID-19, enrolled during active disease.

The V gene is TRBV2, the J gene TRBJ2-1; D is possibly TRBD1 (6 bases). The CDR3 is made up of 14 amino acids. CDR1 is SNHLY and CDR2 is FYNNEI in the germline V gene. Trimming stripped 8 bases from V and 4 bases from J, with 15 bases between. The CDR3 DNA reads TGTGCCAGCGTGTCGGACAGCCTATACAATGAGCAGTTCTTC. Its protein is CASVSDSLYNEQFF.

This clone was observed many times. The chain links TRBV2 to TRBJ2-1; 8 positions agree with TRBD2. In germline, CDR1 is SNHLY, CDR2 FYNNEI. The CDR3 has 14 residues. The trim removed 8 bases at V and 7 bases at J, leaving 10 bases unmatched. The CDR3: CASRMAGGGNEQFF. CDR3 nucleotides: TGTGCCAGCCGGATGGCGGGGGGCGGTAATGAGCAGTTCTTC.

The chain has TRBV5-8 and TRBJ2-7; maybe TRBD1 (5 bases). Germline assignment: CDR1 SGHTS and CDR2 YDEGEE. With 0 bases removed from V and 3 bases from J, the gap between germline ends came to 10 bases. The CDR3 has 14 residues. In nucleotides, the CDR3 is TGTGCCAGCAGCTTGGTGCAGGGTATCTACGAGCAGTACTTC. It specifies CASSLVQGIYEQYF. The entire variable domain, with the rest obtained from reference TRBV5-8 and TRBJ2-7, is as follows: EAGVTQSPTHLIKTRGQQATLRCSPISGHTSVYWYQQALGLGLQFLLWYDEGEERNRGNFPPRFSGRQFPNYSSELNVNALELEDSALYLCASSLVQGIYEQYFGPGTRLTVT.

This sequence joins TRBV18 and TRBJ1-2; TRBD1 might be the D (5 bases). The CDR3 totals 12 residues. Germline CDR1 KGHSH, CDR2 LQKENI. V was clipped by 6 bases and J by 3 bases, with 8 bases between them. The CDR3 region is CASSLGHYGYTF. CDR3 in DNA: TGTGCCAGCTCCTTGGGGCACTATGGCTACACCTTC.

This clone was seen only once. This chain uses TRBV3-1 (or the pseudogene TRBV3-2) with TRBJ1-3; TRBD1 might be the D (5 bases). Germline V gene data show CDR1 as LGHDT and CDR2 as YNNKEL (reference sequence). The CDR3 length is 15 residues. Trimming took 2 bases from V and 1 from J, leaving 9 bases between them. CDR3 loop: CASSQSRGSGNTIYF. CDR3 sequence (DNA): TGTGCCAGCAGCCAATCTAGGGGATCTGGAAACACCATATATTTT.

V gene TRBV7-9 combines with J gene TRBJ2-5, with TRBD2 identical over 9 bases. Trimming removed 2 bases from V and 0 bases from J; junction bases left unmatched: 10. The CDR3 consists of 18 residues. CDR1 is SEHNR, CDR2 FQNEAQ, per germline (reference sequence). Written as DNA, the CDR3 is TGTGCCAGCAGCTTAACGGCTAGCGGGGCTGGTTACCAAGAGACCCAGTACTTC. Translated, it gives CASSLTASGAGYQETQYF. Filled out from reference TRBV7-9 and TRBJ2-5, the complete variable domain reads DTGVSQNPRHKITKRGQNVTFRCDPISEHNRLYWYRQTLGQGPEFLTYFQNEAQLEKSRLLSDRFSAERPKGSFSTLEIQRTEQGDSAMYLCASSLTASGAGYQETQYFGPGTRLLVL.

The chain carries TRBV5-1 and TRBJ2-1; 8 nucleotides align to TRBD1. The CDR3 is 16 residues long. CDR1 SGHRS and CDR2 YFSETQ come from the germline V gene. J was trimmed by 9 bases and V by 1 base; bases with no gene match: 12. Written as DNA, the CDR3 is TGCGCCAGCAGCTTGCGGCCAGGGGGCGCCGAGGGTGAGCAGTTCTTC. It codes for CASSLRPGGAEGEQFF.

This chain joins TRBV19 and TRBJ1-5, with 10 positions matching TRBD1. The J segment lost 2 bases and the V segment lost 8 bases, leaving 3 bases of the junction unmatched. The CDR3 sequence is 14 residues long. From germline, CDR1 is LNHDA and CDR2 SQIVND (reference sequence). This CDR3 is CASGTGVGNQPQHF. CDR3 in DNA: TGTGCCAGTGGGACAGGGGTCGGCAATCAGCCCCAGCATTTT. Filled out from reference TRBV19 and TRBJ1-5, the complete variable domain reads DGGITQSPKYLFRKEGQNVTLSCEQNLNHDAMYWYRQDPGQGLRLIYYSQIVNDFQKGDIAEGYSVSREKKESFPLTVTSAQKNPTAFYLCASGTGVGNQPQHFGDGTRLSIL.

The chain uses TRBV5-6 and TRBJ2-7; 9 positions match TRBD1. The CDR3 spans 15 residues. The germline V gene encodes CDR1 SGHDT and CDR2 YYEEEE. Trimming removed 2 bases from V and 2 bases from J; junction bases left unmatched: 5. CDR3 amino acids: CASSLGTGWAYEQYF. CDR3 DNA sequence: TGTGCCAGCAGCTTAGGGACAGGGTGGGCCTACGAGCAGTACTTC. Combining the CDR3 with reference TRBV5-6 and TRBJ2-7 gives the whole variable domain DAGVTQSPTHLIKTRGQQVTLRCSPKSGHDTVSWYQQALGQGPQFIFQYYEEEERQRGNFPDRFSGHQFPNYSSELNVNALLLGDSALYLCASSLGTGWAYEQYFGPGTRLTVT.

This clone appeared once. The chain combines TRBV6-4 with TRBJ2-7; TRBD1 agrees at 8 bases. Trimming took 7 bases from V and 0 from J; bases not matched to a gene: 5. The CDR3 has 14 residues. The germline V gene has CDR1 MRHNA and CDR2 SNTAGT. The CDR3 here is CASKGQASSYEQYF. The DNA of the CDR3 is TGTGCCAGCAAGGGACAGGCGAGCTCCTACGAGCAGTACTTC.

This rearrangement joins TRBV3-1 (or the pseudogene TRBV3-2) to TRBJ1-2; TRBD1 agrees at 7 bases. The CDR3 extends over 13 amino acids. CDR1 is LGHDT and CDR2 is YNNKEL in the germline V gene (reference sequence). V lost 3 bases to trimming and J lost 12 bases; unmatched junction nucleotides: 10. The DNA of the CDR3 is TGTGCCAGCAGCCAGGCCAGGGGACAGTTTCACACCTTC. Its translation is CASSQARGQFHTF.

This clone was detected a few times. V gene TRBV2 combines with J gene TRBJ1-5; TRBD1 matches at 9 bases. The CDR3 contains 13 residues. J lost 6 bases, V lost 6 bases, and 3 bases had no gene match. In germline, CDR1 is SNHLY, CDR2 FYNNEI. Here the CDR3 reads CASRGQGTQPQHF. As DNA, the CDR3 is TGTGCCAGCAGGGGACAGGGAACTCAGCCCCAGCATTTT. Using reference TRBV2 and TRBJ1-5 for the parts outside the CDR3, the full variable domain is EPEVTQTPSHQVTQMGQEVILRCVPISNHLYFYWYRQILGQKVEFLVSFYNNEISEKSEIFDDQFSVERPDGSNFTLKIRSTKLEDSAMYFCASRGQGTQPQHFGDGTRLSIL.

This chain links TRBV4-1 with TRBJ2-2; 7 bases align to TRBD2. CDR3 length: 16 amino acids. CDR1 MGHRA and CDR2 YSYEKL come from the germline V gene. With 3 bases clipped from V and 2 bases from J, the junction kept 6 bases outside the gene matches. Written as DNA, the CDR3 is TGCGCCAGCAGCCAGCCCCTAGCGGTCAACACCGGGGAGCTGTTTTTT. It codes for CASSQPLAVNTGELFF.

This sequence joins TRBV6-6 and TRBJ2-3; possibly TRBD1 for D (6 bases). The CDR3 consists of 14 residues. V lost 7 bases and J 6 bases, leaving 17 bases between the germline ends. Looked up from germline, CDR1 is MNHNY and CDR2 is SVGAGI (reference sequence). CDR3 amino acids: CASTGTPMGDTQYF. In DNA form, the CDR3 reads TGTGCCAGCACCGGGACACCGATGGGGGATACGCAGTATTTT.

CDR3 loop: CASSRDSTSPLHF. DNA for the CDR3: TGTGCCAGCAGCCGGGACAGTACATCACCCCTCCACTTT. This chain uses TRBV28 with TRBJ1-6; 7 nucleotides align to TRBD1. V shed 6 bases, J shed 10 bases, and the junction held 6 bases outside the gene matches. Per the germline V gene, CDR1 is MDHEN and CDR2 is SYDVKM. CDR3 length equals 13 residues.

This chain links TRBV6-5 with TRBJ2-7, with 8 bases that match TRBD2. The length of the CDR3 is 15 residues. The V gene's germline CDR1 is MNHEY and CDR2 SVGAGI. V gave up 0 bases and J gave up 0 bases; unmatched junction bases: 1. Here the CDR3 DNA reads TGTGCCAGCAGTTACTCCGGGGGGGTCTCCTACGAGCAGTACTTC. Translating gives CASSYSGGVSYEQYF.

The CDR3 loop reads CASSSRGVYPGELFF. CDR3 bases: TGTGCCAGCAGCTCGCGGGGTGTTTACCCCGGGGAGCTGTTTTTT. The chain uses TRBV5-6 and TRBJ2-2; a weak D match, TRBD2 (6 bases). CDR3 size: 15 residues. Germline-derived CDR1 and CDR2 are SGHDT and YYEEEE. V lost 3 bases, J lost 6 bases, and 15 bases lay in between.

This clone was seen just once. The chain employs TRBV28 and TRBJ2-7; D is unclear. Between the trimmed V and J ends, which lost 2 bases and 5 bases, there was a span of 13 bases. This CDR3 has 14 residues. CDR1 is MDHEN, CDR2 SYDVKM, per germline. CDR3 amino acids: CASSLLTVIDEQYF. The CDR3 DNA sequence: TGTGCCAGCAGTTTACTCACAGTGATAGACGAGCAGTACTTC.